Given below is one T cell receptor (beta chain) in context. The antigen remains unidentified. The data belong to a study of T-cell memory formation after mild COVID-19. TCRdb itself ran the 5' RACE reads through MiXCR, one entry per CDR3 protein. The sample has some 120,000 distinct CDR3 sequences; 16% are singletons. V shed 4 bases, J shed 2 bases, and the junction held 2 bases outside the gene matches. CDR3 length equals 13 residues. Germline CDR1 is SQVTM and CDR2 is ANQGSEA. Study-level findings and limits: The second-wave clones peaking on day 37 were not confirmed as SARS-CoV-2-specific.

The chain has TRBV29-1 and TRBJ2-7; 10 positions match TRBD1. The material sequenced was PBMCs or a T cell subset sorted from them (not recorded which). This TCR was recovered from an adult woman who had mild COVID-19 (a few samples of this study predate the infection). Cell type and time point are not known. CDR3 residues: CSVGDRGTYEQYF. The CDR3 DNA reads TGCAGCGTTGGGGACAGGGGAACCTACGAGCAGTACTTC.